This T cell receptor (beta chain) was profiled in a study of regulatory T cells in long-lasting Graves disease. This clonotype was seen a few times. Time point defined: newly diagnosed GD, antithyroid drugs for less than 3 months. PBMC RNA was the source of the TCR library. The patients were enrolled through endocrinology in Xi'an, China. Trimming stripped 4 bases from V and 0 bases from J, with 31 bases between. The CDR3 runs 20 residues. CDR1 is GTSNPN and CDR2 is SVGIG in the germline V gene (reference sequence). With iRepertoire HTBI primers and Arm-PCR of CDR3 regions, TCR beta libraries were built. Via MiXCR, TCRdb re-called the multiplex PCR reads, giving one row per CDR3 protein. The sample lists about 560,000 distinct CDR3 sequences, about 16% occurring once. These same data were also listed under a study on T cells in Graves' hyperthyroidism and ophthalmopathy.

The genes are TRBV30 and TRBJ2-7; no clear D gene. The origin of this receptor is a man aged 18 to 29 with Graves disease. This sample comprised peripheral blood mononuclear cells (PBMCs), obtained at new diagnosis, from a patient treated with antithyroid drugs. CDR3 nucleotide sequence: TGTGCCTGGAAACCAACAACCTCCCTCAGACCTACTCCAAGCTCCTACGAGCAGTACTTC. It yields the protein CAWKPTTSLRPTPSSYEQYF. Complete variable domain (other parts from reference TRBV30 and TRBJ2-7): SQTIHQWPATLVQPVGSPLSLECTVEGTSNPNLYWYRQAAGRGLQLLFYSVGIGQISSEVPQNLSASRPQDRQFILSSKKLLLSDSGFYLCAWKPTTSLRPTPSSYEQYFGPGTRLTVT.